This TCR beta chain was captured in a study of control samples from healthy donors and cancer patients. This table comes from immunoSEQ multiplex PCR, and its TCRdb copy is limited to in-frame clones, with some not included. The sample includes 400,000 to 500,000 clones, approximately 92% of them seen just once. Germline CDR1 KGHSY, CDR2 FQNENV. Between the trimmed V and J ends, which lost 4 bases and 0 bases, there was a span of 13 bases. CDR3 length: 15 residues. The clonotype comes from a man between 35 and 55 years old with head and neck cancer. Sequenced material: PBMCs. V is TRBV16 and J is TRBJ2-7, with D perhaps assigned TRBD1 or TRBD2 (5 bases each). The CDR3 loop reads CASSLGTKSSYEQYF. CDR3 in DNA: TGTGCCAGCAGCCTGGGGACGAAAAGCTCCTACGAGCAGTACTTC.